This T cell receptor (beta chain) was sequenced for a study of cytomegalovirus exposure and HLA in healthy donors. Study-level background: Researchers found that about 82% of some 400 genotyped donors fell within the Caucasian-associated ancestry cluster. General observations from the study: Researchers reported that a few CMV-associated chains were confirmed in vitro as CMV antigen-specific.

Concerning this clone itself: Its antigen is still unknown.

It was with 60 Vbeta and 13 Jbeta primers that the PCR ran. Sequencing was performed with immunoSEQ multiplex PCR; in TCRdb, only in-frame clones are kept and a portion is missing. This sample yields roughly 140,000 clones, of which 72% are seen a single time; roughly 2.1% belongs to the top ten. The ends lost 6 bases at V and 1 base at J; junction bases unmatched: 7. The V gene's germline CDR1 is LNHDA and CDR2 SQIVND (reference sequence). This CDR3 contains 16 residues. The chain has TRBV19 and TRBJ2-2, with 8 nucleotides matching TRBD1. The sequencing sample was made of PBMCs. The TCR originated in a middle-aged man in good health and CMV-seronegative. This CDR3 reads CASRSDRGENTGELFF. CDR3 coding DNA: TGTGCCAGTAGATCAGACAGGGGAGAGAACACCGGGGAGCTGTTTTTT.